These T cell receptor beta chains were read from a single sample in a study of T cells in Graves' hyperthyroidism and ophthalmopathy. TCRdb independently ran MiXCR on the multiplex PCR reads; one entry per CDR3 protein. Of hundreds of thousands of distinct CDR3 sequences in the sample, about 16% were seen once. The specimen was blood. These TCRs come from a middle-aged woman with Graves' ophthalmopathy. Both conserved end residues are part of each CDR3. D genes are given only for firm matches. Size values are once, few and many counts, or a class for expanded clones, and some rows have none.

>TRBJ2-3|TRBV30|.|few
TGTGCCTGGAGTGTACCGGGGTCAGATACGCGGTATTTT
CAWSVPGSDTRYF
>TRBJ2-3|TRBV19|TRBD1|.
TGTGCCAGTAGTAAACAGGGGGCCCTAGCAGATACGCAGTATTTT
CASSKQGALADTQYF
>TRBJ2-2|TRBV6-1|.|.
TGTGCCAGCATAGAAGTACTTGGAGGGGAGCTGTTTTTT
CASIEVLGGELFF
>TRBJ2-5|TRBV6-5|.|few
TGTGCCAGCAGTTACTCGCCGGGCCCTAGGGTAGGGGAACAAGAGACCCAGTACTTC
CASSYSPGPRVGEQETQYF
>TRBJ2-5|TRBV10-3|TRBD1|.
TGTGCCATCGGTCCGGGACAGATGGGGCAAGAGACCCAGTACTTC
CAIGPGQMGQETQYF
>TRBJ1-1|TRBV12-3/TRBV12-4|TRBD1|.
TGTGCCAGCAGTTTTATGACAGGGGGTATTGGTGCTTTCTTT
CASSFMTGGIGAFF
>TRBJ2-2|TRBV28|.|many
TGTGCCAGCGCCCAGGGTAACACCGGGGAGCTGTTTTTT
CASAQGNTGELFF
>TRBJ2-7|TRBV3-1|.|many
TGTGCCAGCAGCCAAATAGACAGCTACGAGCAGTACTTC
CASSQIDSYEQYF
>TRBJ2-5|TRBV28|TRBD2|many
TGTGCCAGCAGGGTAGCGGGGGTTGTTCAAGAGACCCAGTACTTC
CASRVAGVVQETQYF
>TRBJ2-1|TRBV18|TRBD2|many
TGTGCCAGCTCGCCAGGGAGGGGCTCCTACAATGAGCAGTTCTTC
CASSPGRGSYNEQFF
>TRBJ2-1|TRBV7-2|TRBD2|.
TGTGCCAGCAGGGGGGCGGGGCTCGGGGGGGGGTTCTTC
CASRGAGLGGGFF
>TRBJ2-2|TRBV6-1|.|few
TGTGCCAGCAGTTCCACAGGGGGGGTCGGGGAGCTGTTTTTT
CASSSTGGVGELFF
>TRBJ2-7|TRBV11-2|.|many
TGTGCCAGCAGCGGCAACCCAGACTCCTACGAGCAGTACTTC
CASSGNPDSYEQYF
>TRBJ1-1|TRBV12-3/TRBV12-4|.|many
TGTGCCAGCAGTTTTTCTGGGGCGGTTGAAGCTTTCTTT
CASSFSGAVEAFF
>TRBJ2-7|TRBV28|TRBD1|many
TGTGCCACTCATTCCGGGACAGGGGCCTACGAGCAGTACTTC
CATHSGTGAYEQYF
>TRBJ2-3|TRBV7-2|.|many
TGTGCCAGCAGCTTAACACCGGGTTTCCTCCTACCTACAGATACGCAGTATTTT
CASSLTPGFLLPTDTQYF
>TRBJ2-3|TRBV5-1|.|.
TGCGCCAGCAGCTTACAGGATCCGGATACGCAGTATTTT
CASSLQDPDTQYF
>TRBJ2-3|TRBV12-3/TRBV12-4|.|many
TGTGCCAGCAGTTTGGAAGGGGCAGGGGCGAGCACAGATACGCAGTATTTT
CASSLEGAGASTDTQYF
>TRBJ2-1|TRBV7-9|TRBD2|few
TGTGCCAGCAGCTTTAGCGGGAGGGGAGATGAGCAGTTCTTC
CASSFSGRGDEQFF
>TRBJ1-1|TRBV6-2/TRBV6-3|TRBD1|few
TGTGCCAGCAGCTACTTCACAGGGGCGGACACTGAAGCTTTCTTT
CASSYFTGADTEAFF
>TRBJ2-3|TRBV20-1|TRBD2|many
TGCAGTTCAAGACTAGCTAACTCTAATACGCAGTATTTT
CSSRLANSNTQYF
>TRBJ2-7|TRBV4-2|.|.
TGTGCCAGCAGCAAACAGGGAGCCCTGGTTTACGAGCAGTACTTC
CASSKQGALVYEQYF
>TRBJ1-4|TRBV20-1|TRBD1|few
TGCAGTGCTAGAGAAGGGACAGGGGGCGCCGGGGAAAAACTGTTTTTT
CSAREGTGGAGEKLFF
>TRBJ1-1|TRBV10-3|.|few
TGTGCCATCAGTGCCGTTGTAGCGAACACTGAAGCTTTCTTT
CAISAVVANTEAFF
>TRBJ1-2|TRBV4-1|TRBD1|.
TGCGCCAGCAGCCAAGGGACAGGGGGATACTATGGCTACACCTTC
CASSQGTGGYYGYTF
>TRBJ2-1|TRBV19|.|.
TGTGCCAGTAGTCCCCCGGATGTTGCGGGGGCTTACAATGAGCAGTTCTTC
CASSPPDVAGAYNEQFF
>TRBJ2-7|TRBV28|TRBD2|once
TGTGCCAGCAGTTTATGGGGAGGGTACGAGCAGTACTTC
CASSLWGGYEQYF
>TRBJ2-1|TRBV5-5|.|.
TGTGCCAGCAGCCTATGGACCTTGCGGGGCCAGTTCTTC
CASSLWTLRGQFF